One sample yielded the 22 T cell receptor beta chains listed below, sequenced in a study of T cell clonotyping in hematopoietic cell transplantation. Sequencing was performed with immunoSEQ multiplex PCR; in TCRdb, only in-frame clones are kept and a portion is missing. This table holds about 15,000 clones, around 94% found once. Sequencing used PBMCs, obtained 30 days after allogeneic stem cell transplant. The receptors were sampled from a male patient aged 55 to 69 who had an allogeneic stem cell transplant from an unrelated donor, so the T cells may come from the graft donor. Some clones in this sample may be carry-over from other donors' samples.

V and J are TRBV7-2 and TRBJ1-3, with D perhaps TRBD1 (5 bases). V was cut by 1 base and J by 6 bases, with 13 bases left in between. The CDR3 spans 15 residues. Germline V gene lookup returns CDR1 SGHTA and CDR2 FQGNSA. Here the CDR3 DNA reads TGTGCCAGCAGCTTAGTTGGGGCAGGACTAAACACCATATATTTT. Protein: CASSLVGAGLNTIYF. The entire variable domain, with the rest obtained from reference TRBV7-2 and TRBJ1-3, is as follows: GAGVSQSPSNKVTEKGKDVELRCDPISGHTALYWYRQSLGQGLEFLIYFQGNSAPDKSGLPSDRFSAERTGGSVSTLTIQRTQQEDSAVYLCASSLVGAGLNTIYFGEGSWLTVV.

V usage is TRBV27 and J usage is TRBJ2-5; D is unresolved. The CDR3 is made up of 12 amino acids. With 0 bases removed from V and 5 bases from J, the gap between germline ends came to 4 bases. Per germline, CDR1 MNHEY and CDR2 SMNVEV (reference sequence). The CDR3: CASSLSGETQYF. CDR3 in DNA: TGTGCCAGCAGTTTATCGGGGGAGACCCAGTACTTC.

V usage is TRBV5-4 and J usage is TRBJ2-1; D is unresolved. The CDR3 spans 15 residues. Germline lookup yields CDR1 SGHNT and CDR2 YYREEE (reference sequence). Trimming took 0 bases from V and 0 from J, leaving 7 bases between them. CDR3 sequence: CASSLEMNSYNEQFF. The CDR3 DNA reads as TGTGCCAGCAGCTTGGAGATGAACTCCTACAATGAGCAGTTCTTC. The whole variable domain, remainder taken from reference TRBV5-4 and TRBJ2-1, is ETGVTQSPTHLIKTRGQQVTLRCSSQSGHNTVSWYQQALGQGPQFIFQYYREEENGRGNFPPRFSGLQFPNYSSELNVNALELDDSALYLCASSLEMNSYNEQFFGPGTRLTVL.

V and J are TRBV5-6 and TRBJ2-7; tentative D call: TRBD1 (6 bases). This CDR3 region has 15 residues. V lost 4 bases, J lost 2 bases, and 16 bases lay in between. CDR1 and CDR2 from the germline V gene are SGHDT and YYEEEE. CDR3 DNA: TGTGCCAGCAGCCCCTTAACAGGGATCACCTACGAGCAGTACTTC. Translation gives CASSPLTGITYEQYF.

V usage is TRBV2 and J usage is TRBJ2-3, with TRBD2 identical over 10 bases. The CDR3 runs 11 residues. The V gene's germline CDR1 is SNHLY and CDR2 FYNNEI. The CDR3 region is CASGGVDTQYF. CDR3 in DNA: TGTGCGAGCGGGGGGGTAGATACGCAGTATTTT.

The genes are TRBV5-1 and TRBJ1-2; D remains ambiguous. V lost 1 base, J lost 2 bases, and 15 bases lay in between. The germline V gene encodes CDR1 SGHRS and CDR2 YFSETQ. The CDR3 totals 16 residues. The chain's CDR3 is CASSLSEGLGNYGYTF. Here the CDR3 DNA reads TGCGCCAGCAGCTTGTCCGAGGGATTGGGAAACTATGGCTACACCTTC.

The chain has TRBV20-1 and TRBJ1-1; D gene ambiguous. The V and J ends lost 3 bases and 6 bases respectively, with 8 bases between them. The CDR3 covers 11 residues. Germline CDR1 reads DFQATT; CDR2 reads SNEGSKA (reference sequence). The CDR3 DNA reads as TGCAGTGCTAGCCCCGGGGCTGAAGCTTTCTTT. Its protein is CSASPGAEAFF.

The J gene is TRBJ1-2, the V gene TRBV19; no definite D call. This CDR3 comprises 13 residues. Deletions cut 7 bases from V and 4 bases from J, with 13 bases between. CDR1 and CDR2 from the germline V gene are LNHDA and SQIVND (reference sequence). CDR3 in amino acids: CASTIGPGYGYTF. CDR3 in DNA: TGTGCCAGTACCATAGGCCCAGGCTATGGCTACACCTTC.

The genes are TRBV6-5 and TRBJ2-3; no firm D call. Germline V gives CDR1 MNHEY, CDR2 SVGAGI. V was trimmed by 3 bases and J by 5 bases, leaving 3 bases between them. This CDR3 is 11 amino acids long. CDR3 bases: TGTGCCAGCAGTTATCTAGATACGCAGTATTTT. This translates into CASSYLDTQYF.

The J gene is TRBJ2-2, the V gene TRBV29-1, with a weak D call TRBD2 (5 bases). This CDR3 is built from 13 residues. Trimming took off 7 bases at V and 4 bases at J, with 13 bases between the two ends. Germline V gene sequence: CDR1 SQVTM, CDR2 ANQGSEA. The CDR3 DNA sequence: TGCAGCGCCCGCCCGGGGTCCACCGGGGAGCTGTTTTTT. This gives the protein CSARPGSTGELFF.

The gene calls are TRBV19 and TRBJ2-7; D possibly matches TRBD1 or TRBD2 (5 bases each). V was shortened by 6 bases and J by 2 bases, with 14 bases between the two germline ends. CDR1 is LNHDA and CDR2 is SQIVND in the germline V gene (reference sequence). This CDR3 spans 14 amino acids. The CDR3, as DNA: TGTGCCAGTAGCCCCTCGATGGGGGCCTACGAGCAGTACTTC. Translation gives CASSPSMGAYEQYF.

The genes are TRBV6-1 and TRBJ1-2; D remains unclear. Germline lookup yields CDR1 MNHNS and CDR2 SASEGT. The CDR3 sequence is 13 residues long. V lost 11 bases, J lost 7 bases, and 20 bases lay in between. The CDR3 region is CAGCQYPEAGYTF. The CDR3 DNA reads as TGTGCCGGGTGCCAATATCCAGAGGCTGGCTACACCTTC.

The V gene is TRBV6-6, the J gene TRBJ1-2, with TRBD1 identical over 7 bases. Germline V gene lookup returns CDR1 MNHNY and CDR2 SVGAGI (reference sequence). The V segment lost 5 bases and the J segment 4 bases; nucleotides outside the gene matches: 7. This CDR3 region has 14 residues. CDR3 protein: CASSIRDSSYGYTF. CDR3 coding DNA: TGTGCCAGCAGTATAAGGGACAGTTCCTATGGCTACACCTTC.

The rearrangement uses TRBV6-1 and TRBJ2-6; no clear D gene. The CDR3 covers 16 residues. Germline V gene data show CDR1 as MNHNS and CDR2 as SASEGT. V shed 2 bases and J shed 0 bases, with 8 bases lying between them. CDR3 nucleotides: TGTGCCAGCAGTGAACTCGGAAGCTCTGGGGCCAACGTCCTGACTTTC. Encoded protein: CASSELGSSGANVLTF.

This clone was detected only once. The V and J genes are TRBV9 and TRBJ2-7, with D possibly being TRBD2 (6 bases). CDR3 length: 17 amino acids. Germline CDR1 and CDR2: SGDLS and YYNGEE. Trimming stripped 2 bases from V and 2 bases from J, with 20 bases between. CDR3: CASSVRDSPSGAYEQYF. Here the CDR3 DNA reads TGTGCCAGCAGCGTCCGGGACTCACCGTCGGGAGCCTACGAGCAGTACTTC.

The chain is built from TRBV7-3 and TRBJ1-6, with TRBD1 as a possible D gene (5 bases). The CDR3 length is 15 residues. Between the trimmed V and J ends, which lost 5 bases and 5 bases, there was a span of 13 bases. Germline CDR1 is SGHTA and CDR2 is FQGTGA. This CDR3 is CASSPTGGNNSPLHF. The CDR3 DNA sequence: TGTGCCAGCAGCCCTACCGGGGGGAATAATTCACCCCTCCACTTT.

The chain carries TRBV6-1 and TRBJ2-5, with TRBD1 matching over 7 bases. CDR3 size: 14 residues. Germline loops: CDR1 MNHNS, CDR2 SASEGT. The V gene end was trimmed by 5 bases and the J gene end by 2 bases; junction bases not matched to a gene: 5. The CDR3 DNA follows: TGTGCCAGCAGTATACCGACAGGGCAAGAGACCCAGTACTTC. This translates into CASSIPTGQETQYF.

V usage is TRBV25-1 and J usage is TRBJ1-1, with 7 positions matching TRBD1. Germline-derived CDR1 and CDR2 are MGHDK and SYGVNS. The CDR3 length is 16 residues. The V gene end was trimmed by 6 bases and the J gene end by 7 bases; junction bases not matched to a gene: 17. CDR3 DNA: TGTGCCAGCAGCCCTACCTACGGGAGGGGGCGGATTGAAGCTTTCTTT. Translating it yields CASSPTYGRGRIEAFF.

CDR3 in amino acids: CASRELLRDVEGTQYF. The CDR3 DNA sequence: TGTGCCAGCAGAGAACTGCTCAGAGACGTCGAGGGTACGCAGTATTTT. This sequence joins TRBV6-1 and TRBJ2-3, with D possibly being TRBD2 (5 bases). Germline CDR1 and CDR2: MNHNS and SASEGT. V shed 6 bases and J shed 8 bases, with 24 bases lying between them. The CDR3 is 16 amino acids.

The chain uses TRBV4-2 and TRBJ1-4; 11 nucleotides match TRBD1. Germline V gene sequence: CDR1 LGHNA, CDR2 YNFKEQ. This CDR3 has 21 residues. V lost 0 bases to trimming and J lost 8 bases; unmatched junction nucleotides: 20. This CDR3 is CASSQERSLGPRGQGEEKLFF. The DNA of the CDR3 is TGTGCCAGCAGCCAAGAGAGGAGCCTGGGTCCACGGGGACAGGGGGAAGAAAAACTGTTTTTT.

This sequence joins TRBV30 and TRBJ2-2, with 10 bases lining up with TRBD1. The CDR3 has 13 amino acids. The V segment lost 8 bases and the J segment 4 bases; nucleotides outside the gene matches: 4. CDR1 GTSNPN and CDR2 SVGIG come from the germline V gene (reference sequence). CDR3 sequence (DNA): TGTGCCGCAGGACAGGGGGGCACCGGGGAGCTGTTTTTT. This encodes CAAGQGGTGELFF.

This sequence joins TRBV6-5 and TRBJ2-6, with unresolved D. Trimming stripped 5 bases from V and 0 bases from J, with 8 bases between. Per germline, CDR1 MNHEY and CDR2 SVGAGI. The CDR3 has 15 amino acids. CDR3 in amino acids: CASSPTHSGANVLTF. The CDR3 coding sequence is TGTGCCAGCAGTCCCACCCACTCTGGGGCCAACGTCCTGACTTTC.